Each of the 25 T cell receptor beta chains below was sequenced from the same sample in a study of cytomegalovirus exposure and HLA in healthy donors. The study ran its PCR with 60 Vbeta and 13 Jbeta primers. Only in-frame clones appear in the TCRdb table, and some are missing; sequencing was by immunoSEQ multiplex PCR. The sample shows roughly 260,000 clones, roughly 86% of them seen only once. Material for sequencing was PBMCs. The receptor set was obtained from a middle-aged woman in good health and CMV-seropositive.

The V gene is TRBV19, the J gene TRBJ2-7; D possibly corresponds to TRBD1 (6 bases). The germline V and J ends were trimmed by 3 bases and 6 bases, with 9 bases remaining between them. The CDR3 runs 12 residues. Germline CDR1 is LNHDA and CDR2 is SQIVND (reference sequence). CDR3 DNA: TGTGCCAGTAGTATGAGGGGGACCGAGCAGTACTTC. Translation gives CASSMRGTEQYF.

As concerns this clone: One end of the junction is discordant with germline, which a read error may explain. V is TRBV7-9 and J is TRBJ2-7, with 10 positions matching TRBD2. CDR1 SEHNR and CDR2 FQNEAQ come from the germline V gene (reference sequence). The CDR3 covers 15 residues. The CDR3 reads CSSSLASGSSYEQYF. The CDR3 DNA reads TGTTCCAGCAGCTTAGCTAGCGGGAGCTCCTACGAGCAGTACTTC. Full variable domain (remainder filled in from reference TRBV7-9 and TRBJ2-7): DTGVSQNPRHKITKRGQNVTFRCDPISEHNRLYWYRQTLGQGPEFLTYFQNEAQLEKSRLLSDRFSAERPKGSFSTLEIQRTEQGDSAMYLCSSSLASGSSYEQYFGPGTRLTVT.

The chain employs TRBV19 and TRBJ2-6; 7 nucleotides agree with TRBD1. This CDR3 is built from 19 residues. Trimming at V came to 0 bases and at J to 0 bases, leaving 8 bases not matched to a gene. Germline V gives CDR1 LNHDA, CDR2 SQIVND (reference sequence). The CDR3 coding sequence is TGTGCCAGTAGTATAGAGCGACAGGGACAGATCTCTGGGGCCAACGTCCTGACTTTC. Residues: CASSIERQGQISGANVLTF. Looking up the rest from reference TRBV19 and TRBJ2-6 gives the full variable domain: DGGITQSPKYLFRKEGQNVTLSCEQNLNHDAMYWYRQDPGQGLRLIYYSQIVNDFQKGDIAEGYSVSREKKESFPLTVTSAQKNPTAFYLCASSIERQGQISGANVLTFGAGSRLTVL.

Of note for this clone: A read error may account for a junction end that differs from germline. The CDR3 reads CASSPTSGRAGELFF. CDR3 nucleotide sequence: TGTGCCAGCAGTCCCACTAGCGGGAGGGCCGGAGAGCTGTTTTTT. The rearrangement uses TRBV6-6 and TRBJ2-2; 13 positions match TRBD2. Germline V CDR1 and CDR2: MNHNY, SVGAGI (reference sequence). The CDR3 totals 15 residues.

A remark on this clone: The junction differs from germline at one of its ends, possibly a read error. This chain links TRBV27 with TRBJ2-6, with D possibly TRBD1 on 5 matching bases. This CDR3 comprises 15 residues. Germline lookup yields CDR1 MNHEY and CDR2 SMNVEV (reference sequence). The CDR3 DNA is TGTGCCAGCAGCTCAGACAGCCGCTGGGCCAACGGCCTGACTTTC. Its translation: CASSSDSRWANGLTF.

DNA of the CDR3: TGTGCCAGCAGCTTAAGGACTAGCGGGAAGGGGACCCAGTACTTC. This gives the protein CASSLRTSGKGTQYF. V usage is TRBV5-6 and J usage is TRBJ2-5, with 12 bases that match TRBD2. The CDR3 covers 15 residues. The germline gives CDR1 SGHDT, CDR2 YYEEEE. Trimming at V came to 2 bases and at J to 7 bases, leaving 6 bases not matched to a gene.

This chain connects TRBV6-5 to TRBJ2-2; TRBD1 agrees at 10 bases. CDR1 MNHEY and CDR2 SVGAGI come from the germline V gene. The V segment lost 5 bases and the J segment 5 bases; nucleotides outside the gene matches: 5. The CDR3 has 15 amino acids. The CDR3, as DNA: TGTGCCAGCAGTCCGGGACAGGGGATGACCGGGGAGCTGTTTTTT. Protein: CASSPGQGMTGELFF.

The chain joins TRBV7-9 to TRBJ2-5; D unresolved. CDR3 length: 16 residues. Trimming stripped 5 bases from V and 5 bases from J, with 21 bases between. Germline V gives CDR1 SEHNR, CDR2 FQNEAQ (reference sequence). The CDR3 DNA is TGTGCCAGCAGCAGTCGAGGAGCTCCCTCGGCGGAGACCCAGTACTTC. Translation gives CASSSRGAPSAETQYF.

The V call is TRBV7-2, the J call TRBJ2-3, with 7 bases aligning to TRBD2. CDR1 and CDR2 from the germline V gene are SGHTA and FQGNSA. After removal of 5 bases from V and 1 base from J, the junction contained 3 bases not matched to a gene. The CDR3 consists of 14 residues. The DNA for the CDR3 is TGTGCCAGCAGCCCCGGACTAGGCACAGATACGCAGTATTTT. This gives the protein CASSPGLGTDTQYF.

The chain employs TRBV4-3 and TRBJ1-5; D is uncertain. The germline CDR1 and CDR2 sequences are LGHNA and YSLEER. Trimming took off 0 bases at V and 5 bases at J, with 17 bases between the two ends. This CDR3 spans 17 amino acids. The CDR3, as DNA: TGCGCCAGCAGCCAAGACCGCGGGTTGTCCCCTGATCAGCCCCAGCATTTT. Its protein is CASSQDRGLSPDQPQHF.

V gene TRBV23-1 combines with J gene TRBJ2-7; D may be TRBD1 (5 bases). TRBV23-1 is reported as an ORF; its role is uncertain. CDR3 length: 12 amino acids. V was cut by 2 bases and J by 3 bases, with 5 bases left in between. The CDR3, as DNA: TGCGCCAGCAGTCAAGACAGCTACGAGCAGTACTTC. It encodes CASSQDSYEQYF.

This clone has a handful of counts. This chain uses TRBV5-1 with TRBJ2-5, with 7 bases fitting TRBD2. V was pared by 3 bases and J by 5 bases, with 7 bases of the junction left unmatched. CDR3 length equals 14 residues. The germline gives CDR1 SGHRS, CDR2 YFSETQ. The CDR3: CASSSGGPEETQYF. CDR3 nucleotides: TGCGCCAGCAGCTCGGGGGGTCCCGAGGAGACCCAGTACTTC. The variable domain in full, completed from reference TRBV5-1 and TRBJ2-5, reads KAGVTQTPRYLIKTRGQQVTLSCSPISGHRSVSWYQQTPGQGLQFLFEYFSETQRNKGNFPGRFSGRQFSNSRSEMNVSTLELGDSALYLCASSSGGPEETQYFGPGTRLLVL.

J is TRBJ1-1 and V is TRBV12-5, with 9 bases fitting TRBD1. V lost 5 bases, J lost 1 base, and 5 bases stayed unmatched. This CDR3 region has 15 residues. The germline V gene has CDR1 LGHNT and CDR2 FRNRAP. The CDR3 DNA reads TGTGCTAGTGGTCCGGGACAGGGATCGAACACTGAAGCTTTCTTT. Translated, it gives CASGPGQGSNTEAFF.

The chain combines TRBV4-1 with TRBJ2-4, with TRBD2 identical over 12 bases. From germline, CDR1 is MGHRA and CDR2 YSYEKL. The length of the CDR3 is 19 residues. The V segment lost 0 bases and the J segment 2 bases; nucleotides outside the gene matches: 8. The CDR3 DNA sequence: TGCGCCAGCAGCCAAGATTCTAGCGGGAGGGCGGTGACCAAAAACATTCAGTACTTC. Translated, it gives CASSQDSSGRAVTKNIQYF.

Notes on this clone: Other DNA sequences in the same sample also yield this CDR3. The chain uses TRBV11-3 and TRBJ1-2, with 9 positions matching TRBD1. V was pared by 1 base and J by 4 bases, with 4 bases of the junction left unmatched. There are 15 residues in the CDR3. The germline gives CDR1 SGHNT, CDR2 YENEEA. CDR3 in DNA: TGTGCCAGCAGCTTAGGGGGACAGGGAGGCTATGGCTACACCTTC. This encodes CASSLGGQGGYGYTF.

The rearrangement joins TRBV5-1 to TRBJ2-2; no clear D. The CDR3 consists of 18 residues. CDR1 SGHRS and CDR2 YFSETQ come from the germline V gene. V was cut by 1 base and J by 0 bases, with 16 bases left in between. The CDR3: CASSLRFFGPSNTGELFF. Written as DNA, the CDR3 is TGCGCCAGCAGCTTGAGATTCTTCGGTCCTTCGAACACCGGGGAGCTGTTTTTT.

V and J are TRBV7-2 and TRBJ2-7; D is ambiguous. The CDR3 spans 13 residues. V shed 5 bases and J shed 2 bases, with 10 bases lying between them. The germline V gene has CDR1 SGHTA and CDR2 FQGNSA. CDR3 DNA sequence: TGTGCCAGCAGCCCCCAACGGGCCTACGAGCAGTACTTC. Translated, it gives CASSPQRAYEQYF. The variable domain in full, completed from reference TRBV7-2 and TRBJ2-7, reads GAGVSQSPSNKVTEKGKDVELRCDPISGHTALYWYRQSLGQGLEFLIYFQGNSAPDKSGLPSDRFSAERTGGSVSTLTIQRTQQEDSAVYLCASSPQRAYEQYFGPGTRLTVT.

This clone was observed a single time. V and J are TRBV7-9 and TRBJ1-4; D ambiguous. The V and J ends lost 5 bases and 5 bases respectively, with 15 bases between them. The CDR3 totals 15 residues. Germline CDR1 and CDR2: SEHNR and FQNEAQ (reference sequence). CDR3 in amino acids: CASSLSLTRNEKLFF. CDR3 coding DNA: TGTGCCAGCAGCCTTTCCCTTACTCGGAATGAAAAACTGTTTTTT.

The chain links TRBV28 to TRBJ1-6, with D unresolved. Germline V CDR1 and CDR2: MDHEN, SYDVKM. Trimming stripped 10 bases from V and 8 bases from J, with 18 bases between. The CDR3 consists of 14 residues. The CDR3 region has the DNA TGTGCCACCGATCGTTCACTAGGTGATTCACCCCTCCACTTT. This translates into CATDRSLGDSPLHF.

The V gene is TRBV11-2, the J gene TRBJ2-7; tentative D call: TRBD1 (6 bases). The CDR3 contains 14 residues. Trimming removed 0 bases at V and 6 bases at J, with 12 bases between. From germline, CDR1 is SGHAT and CDR2 FQNNGV. The CDR3 DNA sequence: TGTGCCAGCAGCTTAGAGGGGGCTGGTTTCGAGCAGTACTTC. Translating it yields CASSLEGAGFEQYF.

The CDR3 DNA reads TGTGCCAGCTCACCAACCCAGGGGGAGACTGAAGCTTTCTTT. It yields the protein CASSPTQGETEAFF. This rearrangement joins TRBV18 to TRBJ1-1; 7 bases are shared with TRBD1. The CDR3 totals 14 residues. The ends lost 2 bases at V and 5 bases at J; junction bases unmatched: 5. The germline V gene has CDR1 KGHSH and CDR2 LQKENI.

This rearrangement joins TRBV28 to TRBJ1-5; D is uncertain. Germline-derived CDR1 and CDR2 are MDHEN and SYDVKM. This CDR3 is 12 amino acids long. The V end lost 7 bases, the J end lost 8 bases, and 12 bases lay between the germline ends. The CDR3 DNA reads as TGTGCCAGCAACCTCGCACTCAAGCCCCAGCATTTT. Its protein product is CASNLALKPQHF.

This clone was observed a handful of times. The rearrangement uses TRBV9 and TRBJ2-3; 16 nucleotides agree with TRBD2. Germline V gene sequence: CDR1 SGDLS, CDR2 YYNGEE. The CDR3 length is 16 residues. V was pared by 4 bases and J by 10 bases, with 9 bases of the junction left unmatched. The CDR3 sequence: CASSPAGTSGRAAQYF. The CDR3 region has the DNA TGTGCCAGCAGCCCGGCCGGGACTAGCGGGAGGGCCGCGCAGTATTTT.

The CDR3 coding sequence is TGTGCCAGCAGCCGAAACGGCAGGGTTGGCGAGCAGTACTTC. Translation gives CASSRNGRVGEQYF. The chain links TRBV7-3 to TRBJ2-7; D is perhaps TRBD1 (5 bases). The ends were cut back, 5 bases at V and 6 bases at J, with 17 bases in the middle. The V gene's germline CDR1 is SGHTA and CDR2 FQGTGA. This CDR3 comprises 14 residues.

This chain uses TRBV7-2 with TRBJ2-1; no firm D call. V lost 4 bases and J 2 bases, leaving 9 bases between the germline ends. The CDR3 is 14 amino acids. CDR1 and CDR2 (germline): SGHTA, FQGNSA. CDR3 nucleotide sequence: TGTGCCAGCAGCTGGTCACGAGCCTACAATGAGCAGTTCTTC. Translation gives CASSWSRAYNEQFF.